Listed below are T cell receptor beta chains from one sample, sequenced in a study of blood T cells in healthy people across ages. TCRdb ran MiXCR on the 5' RACE reads and lists one entry per CDR3 protein. This table has 1.5 million or so distinct CDR3 sequences, 42% appearing once. The sample comprised blood. These TCRs come from a woman between 18 and 30 years old in good health. CDR3s include the opening cysteine and the closing phenylalanine or tryptophan. The D gene is left open where the match is weak. Clone sizes are given selectively: once, few, many, or a class where the clone is expanded.

V,size,D,J,CDR3,DNA
TRBV29-1,few,.,TRBJ2-5,CSVQGGRETQYF,TGCAGCGTTCAAGGGGGAAGGGAGACCCAGTACTTC
TRBV3-1,.,TRBD2,TRBJ2-7,CASSQPGGAGEQYF,TGTGCCAGCAGCCAACCCGGGGGGGCGGGCGAGCAGTACTTC
TRBV11-2,.,TRBD2,TRBJ2-7,CASSPSLAGAEETRYF,TGTGCCAGCAGCCCTAGCTTAGCGGGGGCTGAGGAGACCCGGTACTTC
TRBV7-2,.,TRBD2,TRBJ2-7,CASSLVRAGGYEQYF,TGTGCCAGCAGCTTAGTCAGAGCGGGAGGCTACGAGCAGTACTTC
TRBV5-1,.,.,TRBJ1-5,CASSWRGHNQPQHF,TGCGCCAGCAGCTGGCGAGGGCACAATCAGCCCCAGCATTTT
TRBV3-1,once,TRBD2,TRBJ2-1,CASSQDGGRAYNEQFF,TGTGCCAGCAGCCAAGACGGCGGGAGGGCCTACAATGAGCAGTTCTTC
TRBV20-1,few,TRBD2,TRBJ2-7,CSGGTSGAYEQYF,TGCAGTGGCGGGACTAGCGGGGCCTACGAGCAGTACTTC
TRBV4-1,few,TRBD1,TRBJ2-5,CASSQGETGEETQYF,TGCGCCAGCAGCCAAGGGGAGACAGGGGAAGAGACCCAGTACTTC
TRBV25-1,few,.,TRBJ2-5,CASSDPLETQYF,TGTGCCAGCAGTGACCCCTTAGAGACCCAGTACTTC
TRBV6-1,.,TRBD2,TRBJ2-2,CASRVAGANTGELFF,TGTGCCAGCAGGGTAGCGGGAGCGAACACCGGGGAGCTGTTTTTT
TRBV7-2,.,TRBD2,TRBJ2-7,CASSLSRAGGPLEQYF,TGTGCCAGCAGCTTGTCTAGGGCGGGAGGGCCGCTCGAGCAGTACTTC
TRBV2,few,TRBD1,TRBJ2-5,CASSLGQGRKTQYF,TGTGCCAGCAGCCTGGGACAGGGTAGGAAGACCCAGTACTTC
TRBV4-1,.,.,TRBJ2-7,CASSQVYTGKSYEQYF,TGCGCCAGCAGCCAAGTTTATACAGGGAAATCCTACGAGCAGTACTTC
TRBV5-1,.,.,TRBJ2-7,CASSFLQGQDYEQYF,TGCGCCAGCAGCTTTTTACAGGGCCAGGACTACGAGCAGTACTTC
TRBV10-3,few,.,TRBJ1-1,CAINDGNGVEAFF,TGTGCCATCAATGACGGAAACGGGGTTGAAGCTTTCTTT
TRBV7-2,.,TRBD1,TRBJ1-5,CASSLVTGATQPQHF,TGTGCCAGCAGCTTAGTTACAGGGGCTACTCAGCCCCAGCATTTT
TRBV20-1,.,.,TRBJ1-2,CSARGTEYGYTF,TGCAGTGCTAGAGGGACGGAGTATGGCTACACCTTC
TRBV7-9,.,.,TRBJ1-2,CASSLGGGQEYGYTF,TGTGCCAGCAGCTTAGGTGGCGGGCAGGAATATGGCTACACCTTC
TRBV27,.,.,TRBJ1-1,CASSFGARVEDTEAFF,TGTGCCAGCAGTTTTGGGGCCAGGGTGGAAGACACTGAAGCTTTCTTT
TRBV6-5,.,TRBD2,TRBJ2-4,CASSYDLASGAPQDGQYF,TGTGCCAGCAGTTACGACCTTGCTAGCGGGGCCCCCCAGGATGGGCAGTACTTC
TRBV4-1,.,.,TRBJ2-1,CASSLAPGPANNEQFF,TGCGCCAGCAGCCTCGCCCCAGGCCCGGCCAACAATGAGCAGTTCTTC
TRBV6-5,.,TRBD1,TRBJ2-1,CASSYSAGTGMGNEQFF,TGTGCCAGCAGTTACTCCGCCGGGACAGGGATGGGGAATGAGCAGTTCTTC
TRBV20-1,.,TRBD2,TRBJ2-1,CSARVGRTSGGAEQFF,TGCAGTGCTAGAGTGGGGAGGACTAGCGGGGGGGCCGAGCAGTTCTTC
TRBV9,few,.,TRBJ2-5,CASSVGGGGSLKLGTQYF,TGTGCCAGCAGCGTAGGGGGGGGCGGCTCCCTCAAACTAGGGACCCAGTACTTC
TRBV4-1,many,TRBD2,TRBJ2-7,CASSRGGGYEQYF,TGTGCCAGCAGCCGGGGGGGTGGCTACGAGCAGTACTTC